A selection of T cell receptor beta chains follows, all from one sample in a study of CD8+CD57+ T cells in acquired aplastic anemia. TCRdb re-called the reads through MiXCR, storing one row per CDR3 protein. The sample lists about 210,000 distinct CDR3 sequences, 60% to 65% occurring once. Input material: sorted CD4+, CD8+, or CD8+CD57+ T cells (not recorded which) from PBMCs. These TCRs come from a human donor in good health. The conserved cysteine and the conserved F or W are not part of the CDR3 here. A D gene is named only where the DNA matches it firmly.

J: TRBJ2-5; D: -; V: TRBV6-1; CDR3: ASSESSLQETQY
J: TRBJ1-1; D: -; V: TRBV20-1; CDR3: SAEKQLNTEAF
J: TRBJ2-1; D: TRBD2; V: TRBV20-1; CDR3: SALPTGTSVYNEQF
J: TRBJ1-1; D: TRBD1; V: TRBV5-1; CDR3: ASSGPSGGRNTEAF
J: -; D: TRBD2; V: TRBV6-5; CDR3: ASRRLAGTYQETQY
J: TRBJ2-7; D: TRBD2; V: TRBV2; CDR3: ASKAAGTIANEQY
J: TRBJ2-5; D: TRBD1; V: TRBV20-1; CDR3: SGQGDETQY
J: TRBJ2-3; D: TRBD1; V: TRBV7-9; CDR3: ASSFPGQPDTQY
J: TRBJ1-1; D: -; V: TRBV15; CDR3: ATSSLVPMNTEAF
J: TRBJ2-2; D: -; V: TRBV9; CDR3: ASSVEETGELF
J: TRBJ1-2; D: -; V: TRBV28; CDR3: ASSSPDLNYCYT
J: TRBJ2-7; D: -; V: TRBV4-1; CDR3: ASSQGFEQY
J: TRBJ2-2; D: -; V: TRBV7-2; CDR3: ASSPGGDHRELF
J: TRBJ2-1; D: TRBD2; V: TRBV2; CDR3: ASYDGTSGDSYNEQF